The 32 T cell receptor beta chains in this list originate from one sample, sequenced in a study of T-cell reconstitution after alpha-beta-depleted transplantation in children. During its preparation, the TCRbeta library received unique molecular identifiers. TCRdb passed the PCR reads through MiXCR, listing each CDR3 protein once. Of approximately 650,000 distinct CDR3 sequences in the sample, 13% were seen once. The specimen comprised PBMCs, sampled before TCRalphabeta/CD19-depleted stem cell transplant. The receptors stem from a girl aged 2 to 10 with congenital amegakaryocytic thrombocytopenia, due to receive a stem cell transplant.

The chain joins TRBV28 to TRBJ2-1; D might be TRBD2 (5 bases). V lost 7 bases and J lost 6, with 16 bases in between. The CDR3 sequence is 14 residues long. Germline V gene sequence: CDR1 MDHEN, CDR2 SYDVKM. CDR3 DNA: TGTGCCAGCATTCCGGAGGCAGTCAGCAATGAGCAGTTCTTC. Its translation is CASIPEAVSNEQFF.

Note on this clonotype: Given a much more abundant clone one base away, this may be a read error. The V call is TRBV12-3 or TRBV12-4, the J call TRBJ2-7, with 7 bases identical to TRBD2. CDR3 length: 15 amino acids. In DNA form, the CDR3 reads TGTGCCAGCAGTTTTCGCGGGAGCCCGTACTACGAGCAGTCCTTC. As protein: CASSFRGSPYYEQSF.

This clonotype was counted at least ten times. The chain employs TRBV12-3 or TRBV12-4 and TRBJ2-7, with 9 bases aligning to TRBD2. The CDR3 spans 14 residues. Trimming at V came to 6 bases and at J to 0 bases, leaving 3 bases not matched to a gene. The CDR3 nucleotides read TGTGCCAGCAGGCGGACTAGCGACTCCTACGAGCAGTACTTC. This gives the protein CASRRTSDSYEQYF.

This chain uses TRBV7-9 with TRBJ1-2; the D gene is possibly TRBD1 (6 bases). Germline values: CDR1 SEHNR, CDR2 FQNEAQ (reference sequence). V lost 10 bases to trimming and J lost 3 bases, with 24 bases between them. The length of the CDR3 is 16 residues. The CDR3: CATPPVGAFNHYGYTF. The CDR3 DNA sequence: TGTGCCACCCCTCCGGTGGGGGCCTTCAACCACTATGGCTACACCTTC.

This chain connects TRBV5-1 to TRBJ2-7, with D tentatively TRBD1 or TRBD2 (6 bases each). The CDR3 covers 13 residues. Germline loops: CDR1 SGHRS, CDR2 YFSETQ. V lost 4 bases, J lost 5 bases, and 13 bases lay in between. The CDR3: CASSREGGNEQYF. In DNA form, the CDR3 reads TGCGCCAGCAGCCGGGAAGGGGGGAACGAGCAGTACTTC.

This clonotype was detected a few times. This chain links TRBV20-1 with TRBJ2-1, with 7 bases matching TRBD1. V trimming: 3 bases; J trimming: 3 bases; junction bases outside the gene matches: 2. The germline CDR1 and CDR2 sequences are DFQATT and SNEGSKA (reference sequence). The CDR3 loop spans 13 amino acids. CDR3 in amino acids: CSASDRVYNEQFF. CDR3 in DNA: TGCAGTGCTAGTGACAGGGTCTACAATGAGCAGTTCTTC.

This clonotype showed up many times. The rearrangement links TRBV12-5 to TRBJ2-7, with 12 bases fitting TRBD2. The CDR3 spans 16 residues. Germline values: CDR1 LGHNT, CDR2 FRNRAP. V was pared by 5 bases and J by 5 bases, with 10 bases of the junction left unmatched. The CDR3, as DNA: TGTGCTAGTGGTGCGGGGACTAGCGGGTGGCCCGACGAGCAGTACTTC. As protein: CASGAGTSGWPDEQYF.

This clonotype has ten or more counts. This chain's CDR3 is CASSKDRGNEQFF. The CDR3 DNA is TGTGCCAGCAGCAAGGACCGGGGCAATGAGCAGTTCTTC. The V and J genes are TRBV12-3 or TRBV12-4 and TRBJ2-1, with a possible D match to TRBD2 (5 bases). The length of the CDR3 is 13 residues. V was trimmed by 6 bases and J by 6 bases, leaving 12 bases between them.

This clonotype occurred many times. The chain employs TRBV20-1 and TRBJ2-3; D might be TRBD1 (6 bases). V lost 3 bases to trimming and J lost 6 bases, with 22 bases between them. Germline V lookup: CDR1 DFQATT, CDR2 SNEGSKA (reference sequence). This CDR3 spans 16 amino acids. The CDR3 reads CSASGHGTQRADTQYF. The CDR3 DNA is TGCAGTGCTAGCGGTCATGGGACACAACGAGCGGATACGCAGTATTTT.

The CDR3 DNA reads TGTGCCAGCAGTCCGCGGGAGGCGGGCACAGATACGCAGTATTTT. Translation: CASSPREAGTDTQYF. The rearrangement links TRBV12-3 or TRBV12-4 to TRBJ2-3; 8 bases agree with TRBD2. This CDR3 spans 15 amino acids. V lost 5 bases and J lost 1; bases outside the gene matches: 5.

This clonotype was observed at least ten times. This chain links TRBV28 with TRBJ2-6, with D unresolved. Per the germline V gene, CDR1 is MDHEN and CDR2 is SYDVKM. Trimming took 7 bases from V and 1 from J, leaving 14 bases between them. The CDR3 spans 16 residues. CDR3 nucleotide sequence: TGTGCCAGCAACAAGGACCGTACATCTGGGGCCAACGTCCTGACTTTC. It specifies CASNKDRTSGANVLTF.

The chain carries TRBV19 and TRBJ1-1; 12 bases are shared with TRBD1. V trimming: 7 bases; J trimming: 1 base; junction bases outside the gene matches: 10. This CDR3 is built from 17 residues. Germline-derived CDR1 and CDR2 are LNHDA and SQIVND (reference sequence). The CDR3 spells CASTHLGQGARNTEAFF. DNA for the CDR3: TGTGCCAGTACTCATCTGGGACAGGGGGCAAGGAACACTGAAGCTTTCTTT.

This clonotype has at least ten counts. As DNA, the CDR3 is TGCAGTGCCGGACTAGATAGTCGGAGGACCCAGTACTTC. The encoded protein is CSAGLDSRRTQYF. This chain uses TRBV20-1 with TRBJ2-5, with 7 bases identical to TRBD2. The junction had 11 bases not matched to a gene; V was cut back by 6 bases and J by 7 bases. Germline CDR1 reads DFQATT; CDR2 reads SNEGSKA (reference sequence). The length of the CDR3 is 13 residues.

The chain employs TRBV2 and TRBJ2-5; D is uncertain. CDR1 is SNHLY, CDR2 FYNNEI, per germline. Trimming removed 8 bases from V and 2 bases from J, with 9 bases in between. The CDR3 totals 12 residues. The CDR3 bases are TGTGCCAGCGCCCGACCGCAAGAGACCCAGTACTTC. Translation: CASARPQETQYF. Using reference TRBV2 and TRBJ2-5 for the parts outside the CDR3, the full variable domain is EPEVTQTPSHQVTQMGQEVILRCVPISNHLYFYWYRQILGQKVEFLVSFYNNEISEKSEIFDDQFSVERPDGSNFTLKIRSTKLEDSAMYFCASARPQETQYFGPGTRLLVL.

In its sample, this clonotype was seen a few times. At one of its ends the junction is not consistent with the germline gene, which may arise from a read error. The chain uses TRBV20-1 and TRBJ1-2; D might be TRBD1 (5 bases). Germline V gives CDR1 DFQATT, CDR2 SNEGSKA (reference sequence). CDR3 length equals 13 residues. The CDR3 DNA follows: TGCAGTGCTAGAAACTTCCGGGACCCGGCCTTTGGGTTC. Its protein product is CSARNFRDPAFGF.

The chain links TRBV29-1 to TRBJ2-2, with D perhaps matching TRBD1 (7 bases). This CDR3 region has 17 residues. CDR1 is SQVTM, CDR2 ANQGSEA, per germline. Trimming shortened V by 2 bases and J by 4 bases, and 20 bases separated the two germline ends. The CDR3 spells CSVERGKVAGGTGELFF. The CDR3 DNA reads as TGCAGCGTTGAACGGGGGAAAGTGGCAGGGGGCACCGGGGAGCTGTTTTTT.

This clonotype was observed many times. CDR3 DNA: TGCGCCAGCAGCCTTACGGCACTCCCGGTATATGGCTACACCTTC. Its translation is CASSLTALPVYGYTF. The chain has TRBV4-1 and TRBJ1-2; D not resolved. The germline V and J ends were trimmed by 4 bases and 5 bases, with 17 bases remaining between them. The CDR3 is made up of 15 amino acids. Germline CDR1 MGHRA, CDR2 YSYEKL.

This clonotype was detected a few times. The CDR3 here is CSVDSGRPGNEQFF. Here the CDR3 DNA reads TGCAGCGTAGATAGCGGGAGGCCGGGCAATGAGCAGTTCTTC. The chain carries TRBV29-1 and TRBJ2-1; 10 nucleotides align to TRBD2. The CDR3 runs 14 residues. Germline loops: CDR1 SQVTM, CDR2 ANQGSEA. V lost 6 bases, J lost 6 bases, and 8 bases stayed unmatched.

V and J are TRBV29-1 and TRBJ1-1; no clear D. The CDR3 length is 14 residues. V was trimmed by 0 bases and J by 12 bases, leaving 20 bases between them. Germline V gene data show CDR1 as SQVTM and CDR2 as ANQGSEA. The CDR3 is CSVEDPSLREATFF. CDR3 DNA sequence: TGCAGCGTTGAAGATCCTTCCCTAAGGGAGGCGACTTTCTTT.

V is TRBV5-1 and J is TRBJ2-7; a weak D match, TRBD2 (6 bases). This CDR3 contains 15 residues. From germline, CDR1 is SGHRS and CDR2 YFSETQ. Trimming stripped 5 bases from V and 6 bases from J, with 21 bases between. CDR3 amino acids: CASRLTSDTRGEQYF. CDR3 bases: TGCGCCAGCAGGTTGACCTCTGATACGCGGGGCGAGCAGTACTTC.

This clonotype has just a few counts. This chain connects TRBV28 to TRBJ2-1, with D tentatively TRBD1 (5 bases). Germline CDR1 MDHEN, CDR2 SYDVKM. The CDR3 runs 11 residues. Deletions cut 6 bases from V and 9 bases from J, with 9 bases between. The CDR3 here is CASRSGLEQFF. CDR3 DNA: TGTGCCAGCAGGTCAGGGCTTGAGCAGTTCTTC. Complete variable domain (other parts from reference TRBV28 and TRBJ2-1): DVKVTQSSRYLVKRTGEKVFLECVQDMDHENMFWYRQDPGLGLRLIYFSYDVKMKEKGDIPEGYSVSREKKERFSLILESASTNQTSMYLCASRSGLEQFFGPGTRLTVL.

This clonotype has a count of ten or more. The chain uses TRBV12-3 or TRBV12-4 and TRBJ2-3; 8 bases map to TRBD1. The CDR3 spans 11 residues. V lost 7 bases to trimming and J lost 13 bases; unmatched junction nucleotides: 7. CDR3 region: CASNTRGLKYF. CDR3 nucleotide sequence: TGTGCCAGCAACACCAGGGGGCTGAAGTATTTT.

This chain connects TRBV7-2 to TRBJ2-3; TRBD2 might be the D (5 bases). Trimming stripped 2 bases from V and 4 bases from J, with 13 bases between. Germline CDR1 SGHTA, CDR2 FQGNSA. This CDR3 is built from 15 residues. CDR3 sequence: CASSLHEGAPDTQYF. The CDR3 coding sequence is TGTGCCAGCAGCTTACATGAGGGAGCCCCAGATACGCAGTATTTT.

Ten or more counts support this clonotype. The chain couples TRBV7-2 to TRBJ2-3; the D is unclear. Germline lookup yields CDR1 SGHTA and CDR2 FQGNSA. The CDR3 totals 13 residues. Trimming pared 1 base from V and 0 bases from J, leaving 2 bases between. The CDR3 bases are TGTGCCAGCAGCTTAGTGAGCACAGATACGCAGTATTTT. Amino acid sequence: CASSLVSTDTQYF.

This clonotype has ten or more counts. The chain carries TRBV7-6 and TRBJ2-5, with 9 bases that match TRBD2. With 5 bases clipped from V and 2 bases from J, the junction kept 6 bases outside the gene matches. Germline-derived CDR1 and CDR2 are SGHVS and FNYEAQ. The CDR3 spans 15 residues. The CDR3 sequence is CASSLSGSEQETQYF. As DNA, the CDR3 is TGTGCCAGCAGCCTTAGCGGGAGCGAACAAGAGACCCAGTACTTC. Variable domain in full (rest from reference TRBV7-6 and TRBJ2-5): GAGVSQSPRYKVTKRGQDVALRCDPISGHVSLYWYRQALGQGPEFLTYFNYEAQQDKSGLPNDRFSAERPEGSISTLTIQRTEQRDSAMYRCASSLSGSEQETQYFGPGTRLLVL.

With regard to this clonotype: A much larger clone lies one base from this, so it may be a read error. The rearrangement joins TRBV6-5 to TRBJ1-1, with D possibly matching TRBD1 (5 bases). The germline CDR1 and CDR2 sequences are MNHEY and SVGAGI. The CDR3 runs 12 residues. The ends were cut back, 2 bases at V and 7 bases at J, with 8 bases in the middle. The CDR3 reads CASSYGGNEAFF. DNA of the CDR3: TGTGCCAGCAGTTACGGGGGGAATGAAGCTTTCTTT.

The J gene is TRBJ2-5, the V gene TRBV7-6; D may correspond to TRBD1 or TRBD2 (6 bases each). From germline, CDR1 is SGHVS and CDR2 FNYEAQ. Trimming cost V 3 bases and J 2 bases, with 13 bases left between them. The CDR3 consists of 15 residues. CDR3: CASSLRGGSQETQYF. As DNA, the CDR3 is TGTGCCAGCAGCTTGAGAGGGGGGTCTCAAGAGACCCAGTACTTC.

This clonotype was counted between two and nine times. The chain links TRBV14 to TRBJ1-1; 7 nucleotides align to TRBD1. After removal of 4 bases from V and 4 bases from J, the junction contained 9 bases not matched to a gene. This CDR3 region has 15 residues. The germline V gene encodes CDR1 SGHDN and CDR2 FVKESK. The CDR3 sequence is CASSPPGQMGTEAFF. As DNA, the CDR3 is TGTGCCAGCAGCCCTCCGGGACAGATGGGCACTGAAGCTTTCTTT.

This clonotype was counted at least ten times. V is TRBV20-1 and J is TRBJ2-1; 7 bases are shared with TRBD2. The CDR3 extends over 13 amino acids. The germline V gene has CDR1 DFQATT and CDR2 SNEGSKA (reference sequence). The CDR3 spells CSGSSGADNEQFF. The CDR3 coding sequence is TGCAGCGGTTCGAGCGGGGCAGACAATGAGCAGTTCTTC.

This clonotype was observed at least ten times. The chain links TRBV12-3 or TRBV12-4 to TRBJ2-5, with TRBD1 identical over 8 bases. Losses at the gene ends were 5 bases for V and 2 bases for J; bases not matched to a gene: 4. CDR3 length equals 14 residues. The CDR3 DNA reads TGTGCCAGCAGTCCCGGACAGGGACAAGAGACCCAGTACTTC. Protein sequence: CASSPGQGQETQYF.

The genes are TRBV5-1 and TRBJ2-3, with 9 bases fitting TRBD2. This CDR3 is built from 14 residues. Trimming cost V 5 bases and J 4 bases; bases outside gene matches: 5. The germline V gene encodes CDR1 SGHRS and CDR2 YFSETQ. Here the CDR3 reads CASRVAGAPDTQYF. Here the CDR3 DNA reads TGCGCCAGCAGGGTAGCGGGAGCTCCAGATACGCAGTATTTT.

The CDR3 nucleotides are TGCAGTGCTGCCCGGACAGACTCCTACGAGCAGTACTTC. Translation gives CSAARTDSYEQYF. J is TRBJ2-7 and V is TRBV20-1, with D possibly being TRBD1 (6 bases). The length of the CDR3 is 13 residues. From germline, CDR1 is DFQATT and CDR2 SNEGSKA (reference sequence). The V end lost 5 bases, the J end lost 0 bases, and 11 bases lay between the germline ends.